Each of the 22 T cell receptor beta chains below was sequenced from the same sample in a study of response to subunit inactivated influenza vaccine. TCRdb independently ran MiXCR on the RT-PCR reads; one entry per CDR3 protein. The data show about 540,000 distinct CDR3 sequences, under 30% seen once. Separately, the same data were catalogued under a study of T cells expressing NK-cell markers. From that second work: 5'RACE template switching with UMIs generated TCR beta cDNA.

Sequences were derived from CD4+ T cells sorted from PBMCs, sampled 11 to 12 days after vaccination. The origin of the receptors is a middle-aged man who received an inactivated influenza vaccine.

The chain recombines TRBV20-1 with TRBJ2-1, with 7 positions matching TRBD2. This CDR3 region has 14 residues. The germline V gene encodes CDR1 DFQATT and CDR2 SNEGSKA (reference sequence). V was pared by 4 bases and J by 4 bases, with 7 bases of the junction left unmatched. CDR3 coding DNA: TGCAGTGCTAAGGGCGGGGGTCAATACAATGAGCAGTTCTTC. Amino acid sequence: CSAKGGGQYNEQFF.

In its sample, this clonotype was seen a few times. The chain couples TRBV3-1 to TRBJ2-7; tentative D call: TRBD2 (6 bases). V was shortened by 4 bases and J by 6 bases, with 16 bases between the two germline ends. The CDR3 is 14 residues long. CDR1 and CDR2 from the germline V gene are LGHDT and YNNKEL (reference sequence). The CDR3 sequence is CASSPRDALGEQYF. CDR3 sequence (DNA): TGTGCCAGCAGCCCGCGGGACGCCCTCGGCGAGCAGTACTTC.

This clonotype was seen a few times. The rearrangement joins TRBV7-6 to TRBJ2-3, with D perhaps matching TRBD1 or TRBD2 (6 bases each). The CDR3 extends over 15 amino acids. Trimming cost V 5 bases and J 5 bases, with 17 bases left between them. Germline V gene sequence: CDR1 SGHVS, CDR2 FNYEAQ. This CDR3 reads CASSPQSRGLDTQYF. The CDR3 DNA follows: TGTGCCAGCAGCCCCCAGTCCCGGGGGCTAGATACGCAGTATTTT.

The chain is built from TRBV12-3 or TRBV12-4 and TRBJ1-2; TRBD1 agrees at 7 bases. This CDR3 spans 14 amino acids. The junction had 10 bases not matched to a gene; V was cut back by 8 bases and J by 4 bases. CDR3 DNA sequence: TGTGCCAGCTCCCGGGAGGACAGGTTCTATGGCTACACCTTC. Translation: CASSREDRFYGYTF.

This clonotype was counted between two and nine times. The chain has TRBV20-1 and TRBJ2-7; D is possibly TRBD2 (5 bases). The V end was cut by 3 bases, the J end by 3 bases, with 9 bases between. CDR1 and CDR2 from the germline V gene are DFQATT and SNEGSKA (reference sequence). CDR3 length: 12 residues. In nucleotides, the CDR3 is TGCAGTGCTAGCCGTGCGGGCTACGAGCAGTACTTC. Translation: CSASRAGYEQYF.

This chain joins TRBV12-3 or TRBV12-4 and TRBJ2-7; the match to TRBD1 covers 8 bases. This CDR3 comprises 14 residues. V shed 7 bases and J 1 base; nucleotides not matched to a gene: 6. The CDR3 protein is CASTATGGSYEQYF. The DNA of the CDR3 is TGTGCCAGCACCGCTACAGGGGGATCCTACGAGCAGTACTTC.

The V gene is TRBV7-8, the J gene TRBJ2-1; D call uncertain. CDR1 is SGHVS and CDR2 is FQNEAQ in the germline V gene. The CDR3 spans 15 residues. Deletions cut 1 base from V and 4 bases from J, with 11 bases between. CDR3 nucleotide sequence: TGTGCCAGCAGCTTAGGTTCGACGGTTTACAATGAGCAGTTCTTC. It yields the protein CASSLGSTVYNEQFF.

The DNA of the CDR3 is TGTGCCAGCAGTTTCGCAGAGAGGAGGCACTATGGCTACACCTTC. Translated, it gives CASSFAERRHYGYTF. The gene calls are TRBV12-3 or TRBV12-4 and TRBJ1-2; D is unresolved. The CDR3 totals 15 residues. Trimming cost V 3 bases and J 3 bases, with 14 bases left between them.

V is TRBV5-6 and J is TRBJ2-7; D unresolved. The CDR3 is made up of 13 amino acids. Trimming shortened V by 0 bases and J by 6 bases, and 10 bases separated the two germline ends. CDR1 and CDR2 from the germline V gene are SGHDT and YYEEEE. CDR3 loop: CASSLALESEQYF. In DNA, the CDR3 is TGTGCCAGCAGCTTGGCCCTGGAAAGCGAGCAGTACTTC.

The chain employs TRBV7-2 and TRBJ2-7, with 7 bases matching TRBD1. Unmatched junction bases numbered 12, after V lost 7 bases and J lost 3 bases. Per germline, CDR1 SGHTA and CDR2 FQGNSA. This CDR3 contains 15 residues. The CDR3 nucleotides are TGTGCCAGCACCCCCTCCGCGACAGGGTACTACGAGCAGTACTTC. Translating it yields CASTPSATGYYEQYF.

V usage is TRBV6-2 or TRBV6-3 and J usage is TRBJ2-7; D remains ambiguous. Trimming shortened V by 7 bases and J by 3 bases, and 25 bases separated the two germline ends. The CDR3 spans 17 residues. Germline loops: CDR1 MNHEY, CDR2 SVGEGT. The DNA of the CDR3 is TGTGCCAGCACTGGGCGAACGGGTCAACTTCTCCTCTACGAGCAGTACTTC. Translation gives CASTGRTGQLLLYEQYF.

The chain recombines TRBV3-1 with TRBJ2-4; D is unresolved. Deletions cut 1 base from V and 2 bases from J, with 3 bases between. The CDR3 loop spans 13 amino acids. Germline V gene lookup returns CDR1 LGHDT and CDR2 YNNKEL (reference sequence). Written as DNA, the CDR3 is TGTGCCAGCAGCCAAGGTACCAAAAACATTCAGTACTTC. It translates to CASSQGTKNIQYF.

In this sample, this clonotype turned up a few times. J is TRBJ2-3 and V is TRBV11-2; the D gene is possibly TRBD1 (5 bases). Germline CDR1 and CDR2: SGHAT and FQNNGV. The CDR3 extends over 14 amino acids. V was cut by 0 bases and J by 6 bases, with 10 bases left in between. Here the CDR3 reads CASSLDGWGDTQYF. The CDR3 coding sequence is TGTGCCAGCAGCTTAGATGGGTGGGGCGATACGCAGTATTTT.

This clonotype was found a few times. This chain connects TRBV20-1 to TRBJ1-5, with D unclear. V was shortened by 1 base and J by 7 bases, with 17 bases between the two germline ends. The CDR3 runs 15 residues. Germline V lookup: CDR1 DFQATT, CDR2 SNEGSKA (reference sequence). CDR3 coding DNA: TGCAGTGCTAGAGGGGATAATTTCCAAGGACAGCCCCAGCATTTT. It encodes CSARGDNFQGQPQHF.

J is TRBJ2-7 and V is TRBV27; tentative D call: TRBD1 (9 bases). CDR3 size: 17 residues. V was pared by 6 bases and J by 4 bases, with 25 bases between. CDR1 MNHEY and CDR2 SMNVEV come from the germline V gene (reference sequence). In nucleotides, the CDR3 is TGTGCCAGCAGACGGGGGGGACAGGGAGGCCGTGGTTACGAGCAGTACTTC. Amino acid sequence: CASRRGGQGGRGYEQYF.

A few counts support this clonotype. V gene TRBV9 combines with J gene TRBJ2-5, with 12 bases fitting TRBD2. Looked up from germline, CDR1 is SGDLS and CDR2 is YYNGEE. The length of the CDR3 is 18 residues. The V gene end was trimmed by 0 bases and the J gene end by 1 base; junction bases not matched to a gene: 7. The chain's CDR3 is CASSVAGLAGGGQETQYF. CDR3 coding DNA: TGTGCCAGCAGCGTAGCAGGCCTAGCGGGAGGGGGCCAAGAGACCCAGTACTTC.

The chain carries TRBV9 and TRBJ2-7; a weak D match, TRBD2 (6 bases). The CDR3 extends over 16 amino acids. The germline gives CDR1 SGDLS, CDR2 YYNGEE. V was pared by 0 bases and J by 3 bases, with 16 bases between. The CDR3 DNA follows: TGTGCCAGCAGCGTAGGAGGCTCGAGCGGGTTCTACGAGCAGTACTTC. Translated: CASSVGGSSGFYEQYF.

This chain links TRBV12-3 or TRBV12-4 with TRBJ2-7, with D possibly matching TRBD1 (6 bases). CDR3 length: 14 residues. With 1 base removed from V and 10 bases from J, the gap between germline ends came to 17 bases. The CDR3 nucleotides are TGTGCCAGCAGTTTAGGGGGAAGGGGGAGTCATCAGTACTTC. Its protein is CASSLGGRGSHQYF.

This clonotype was observed a few times. The chain links TRBV7-8 to TRBJ2-5; TRBD2 matches 9 bases. This CDR3 has 16 amino acids. Germline loops: CDR1 SGHVS, CDR2 FQNEAQ. V shed 7 bases and J 1 base; nucleotides not matched to a gene: 10. The CDR3 nucleotides are TGTGCCAGCACCCTGAGGCTAGCGGGACCCCAAGAGACCCAGTACTTC. This sequence encodes CASTLRLAGPQETQYF. Filled out from reference TRBV7-8 and TRBJ2-5, the complete variable domain reads GAGVSQSPRYKVAKRGQDVALRCDPISGHVSLFWYQQALGQGPEFLTYFQNEAQLDKSGLPSDRFFAERPEGSVSTLKIQRTQQEDSAVYLCASTLRLAGPQETQYFGPGTRLLVL.

CDR3 residues: CASSNRGSSTPRYNEQFF. The CDR3 DNA follows: TGTGCCAGCAGTAACAGGGGGTCTTCAACTCCGAGATACAATGAGCAGTTCTTC. This rearrangement joins TRBV27 to TRBJ2-1, with 8 bases that match TRBD1. Per the germline V gene, CDR1 is MNHEY and CDR2 is SMNVEV (reference sequence). This CDR3 is 18 amino acids long. Germline trimming cut 5 bases from V and 4 bases from J; bases unmatched to any gene: 16.

This clonotype has more than one count but fewer than ten. The rearrangement uses TRBV12-3 or TRBV12-4 and TRBJ2-3; 9 bases fit TRBD2. The CDR3 is made up of 16 amino acids. The V and J ends lost 6 bases and 5 bases, in that order; junction bases with no gene match: 12. The CDR3 nucleotides read TGTGCCAGCAGCCCCATGGCGGGAGGGCCAGGAGATACGCAGTATTTT. Amino acids: CASSPMAGGPGDTQYF.

This clonotype was observed a handful of times. The CDR3 nucleotides read TGCGCCAGCAGTGAACGCTCCCGGGGCTGGGGTGATACGCAGTATTTT. This gives the protein CASSERSRGWGDTQYF. The chain recombines TRBV10-1 with TRBJ2-3; D might be TRBD1 or TRBD2, each matching 5 bases. CDR3 length: 16 amino acids. Germline V gene data show CDR1 as WNHNN and CDR2 as SYGVQD (reference sequence). V was shortened by 3 bases and J by 6 bases, with 19 bases between the two germline ends.